The source of this T cell receptor (beta chain) is a study of shared clonotypes between healthy human individuals (dated by TCRdb to 2018 to 2020). Notes on the research overall: A couple of women and a few men aged 18 to 49 years were included in the cohort. For each donor, CD4 naive and CD4 memory were each given three plates, CD8 naive was given two plates, and CD8 memory was given one plate. The study deeply sequenced blood TCR repertoires of roughly five healthy adults to estimate repertoire size and the extent of clonotype sharing between individuals. To increase sequencing depth and limit assay-specific biases, different laboratories used diverse techniques to prepare libraries and sequence TCR repertoires. Per donor, leukapheresis produced somewhere between about 0.85 and 10 billion PBMCs.

TCR CDR3 regions were amplified from genomic DNA by multiplex PCR using the deep immunoSEQ assay. Extracted genomic DNA from each cell subset was distributed evenly across all wells of several immunoSEQ 96-well plates, and each plate was treated as a replicate. Each replicate PCR for sorted subsets received approximately 220 ng genomic DNA, equal to roughly 30,000 T cell genomes. The purified libraries were quantified using a Qubit 3.0 fluorometer, sized with a Bioanalyzer 2100, and then quantified again using the KAPA Library Quantification kit. Every immunoSEQ 96-well plate was sequenced on a separate single-read 150-cycle Illumina NextSeq 550 flow cell. In the original analysis: Because the immunoSEQ output included only junctional sequences and no quality scores, the filtering could not be the same as the filtering used for full-length reads. Sequences were annotated with PyIR, a Python wrapper for IgBLAST v1.9, and V/J genes and CDR3 were assigned using IMGT germline references. Reads were removed for weak V/J assignments (E-value above 1e-6), missing CDR3, stop codons, out-of-frame junctions, or ambiguous translated residues. A V3J clonotype was defined by an identical inferred V gene, J gene, and CDR3 amino acid sequence. The percentage overlap between two repertoires was calculated by dividing the number of shared unique clonotypes by the size of the smaller repertoire. Three approaches were used to assess repertoire richness: RTK rarefaction, the Chao1 estimator, and Recon v2.1 estimates of unobserved clonotypes. Generation probabilities for all TCRbeta clonotypes obtained by the gDNA method from a few donors were computed using OLGA. TCRdb re-hosts the immuneACCESS table, in-frame sequences only. Its copies lack some clones; in the studies checked, an unresolved V gene accounts for under half of them, and the cause for the rest is not known. That table furnishes V, J and clone size, whereas the DNA furnished D and trimming. Within this sample are roughly 2,000,000 clones, with about 93% of them counted one time only. The ten largest make up less than 2% of the sample.

From cysteine to phenylalanine, the CDR3 is 16 amino acids long. CDR3 DNA is the only sequence kept; it has 48 bases, read in frame from the first base. The germline V gene yields SNHLY for CDR1 and FYNNEI for CDR2. Ends trimmed: V by 6 bases, J by 0 bases; bases unmatched to a gene: 8. As regards this clone: Its antigen target is currently unknown. Per-base qualities were not stored, and no clone one base away is much larger.

For the CD8 naive samples, CD45RO-negative cells were positively selected for CCR7, yielding a CD45RA+CCR7+ population from which TemRA cells were excluded. The donors were healthy, HIV-negative adults with no recently reported acute infections or vaccinations. Only Caucasian adults living in Nashville, Tennessee, USA were represented among the donors. Blood was obtained by leukapheresis, after which PBMCs were separated by Ficoll-Histopaque density gradient centrifugation and cryopreserved in liquid nitrogen vapor phase. Analytical flow cytometry was used to check the purity and quantity of each magnetically sorted T cell population. Each sorted fraction had its genomic DNA isolated and then quantified by UV absorbance on a Nanodrop 2000c. Paper-wide results and their limitations: Sharing across a few donors was observed for about 4.8% of naive CD4, over 3% of naive CD8, 2.3% of memory CD4, and around 0.42% of memory CD8 clonotypes. Incomplete sequencing was indicated by rarefaction of sorted-subset datasets, despite the large sequencing depth. Compared with non-shared clonotypes, the clonotypes found in all four sorted-subset donors had higher generation probabilities. Based on pairwise subsampling, the degree of clonotype sharing among donors was expected to be affected by sequencing depth. Sampling was restricted to blood, and TCR repertoires in tissue are likely to differ from TCR repertoires in blood. Naive subsets generally had larger estimated clonotype richness than memory subsets did. Because the study included a small number of donors, the genetic and exposure-history diversity represented was limited.

The rearrangement combines TRBV2 with TRBJ2-3, with 8 bases matching TRBD1. Sequencing used naive CD8+ T cells from PBMCs. The cell subset or site label of this sample denotes: CD45RA+CCR7+. The sequence derives from a man aged 18 to 30 in good health. Some clones in this sample may be carry-over from other donors' samples. The CDR3 region has the sequence CASSGDRGTSTDTQYF. The sequence in DNA is TGTGCCAGCAGCGGAGACAGGGGAACTAGCACAGATACGCAGTATTTT.